This passage covers 17 T cell receptor beta chains from one sample sequenced in a study of quantifying T cell responses using KT2 cells. About the study: cDNA was made from DNase-treated RNA using alpha and beta constant primers.

A single-stranded UMI oligo with SP2 sequence was ligated to cDNA 3' ends. The first PCR ran roughly 4 cycles with an equimolar RC1.1 and RC1.2 beta primer mix. TCRdb analysed the UMI-ligation and nested PCR reads with MiXCR anew, one entry per CDR3 protein. The sample has 40,000 to 55,000 distinct CDR3 sequences, approximately 10% seen once. Sample: PBMCs spiked with cells of the T cell clone KT2. These receptors originate from a human donor.

In this sample, this clonotype turned up many times. The J gene is TRBJ1-5, the V gene TRBV15; TRBD1 matches 7 bases. Germline values: CDR1 LNHNV, CDR2 YYDKDF (reference sequence). The CDR3 length is 15 residues. J lost 6 bases, V lost 3 bases, and 8 bases had no gene match. CDR3 loop: CATSSETGSTQPQHF. CDR3 sequence (DNA): TGTGCCACCAGCAGCGAGACAGGGAGTACTCAGCCCCAGCATTTT.

In this sample, this clonotype turned up a few times. This chain connects TRBV9 to TRBJ2-7, with D unclear. Per germline, CDR1 SGDLS and CDR2 YYNGEE. V was shortened by 0 bases and J by 6 bases, with 13 bases between the two germline ends. The CDR3 runs to 14 residues. This CDR3 reads CASSVGGGSPEQYF. CDR3 nucleotides: TGTGCCAGCAGCGTAGGTGGCGGCTCACCCGAGCAGTACTTC.

This clonotype was counted at least ten times. The chain recombines TRBV29-1 with TRBJ2-1; 13 nucleotides agree with TRBD2. This CDR3 region has 12 residues. After removal of 7 bases from V and 9 bases from J, the junction contained 3 bases not matched to a gene. Per germline, CDR1 SQVTM and CDR2 ANQGSEA. For the CDR3, the DNA is TGCAGCGACGGACTAGCGGGAGCTGAGCAGTTCTTC. This translates into CSDGLAGAEQFF.

This clonotype was detected a few times. This sequence joins TRBV9 and TRBJ2-3; 7 positions agree with TRBD2. The CDR3 is made up of 15 amino acids. Trimming cost V 3 bases and J 0 bases; bases outside gene matches: 4. In germline, CDR1 is SGDLS, CDR2 YYNGEE. CDR3 in amino acids: CASSGEGLSTDTQYF. The CDR3 DNA reads as TGTGCCAGCAGCGGGGAGGGACTGAGCACAGATACGCAGTATTTT.

The chain carries TRBV18 and TRBJ1-4, with D tentatively TRBD1 (5 bases). CDR1 and CDR2 from the germline V gene are KGHSH and LQKENI. V was clipped by 0 bases and J by 4 bases, with 9 bases between them. The CDR3 extends over 15 amino acids. The CDR3 spells CASSPPGRNNEKLFF. The CDR3 bases are TGTGCCAGCTCACCACCGGGACGGAATAATGAAAAACTGTTTTTT.

This clonotype occurred a few times. The chain couples TRBV30 to TRBJ2-7; 11 bases are shared with TRBD2. Germline CDR1 reads GTSNPN; CDR2 reads SVGIG (reference sequence). J was trimmed by 7 bases and V by 1 base; bases with no gene match: 9. The CDR3 consists of 15 residues. CDR3 sequence reads: CAWSASIPSGGEQYF. CDR3 in DNA: TGTGCCTGGAGTGCCTCGATCCCTAGCGGGGGGGAGCAGTACTTC.

CDR3 in amino acids: CSARGLARATDTQYF. The CDR3 coding sequence is TGCAGTGCTAGAGGCCTAGCGAGAGCCACAGATACGCAGTATTTT. This sequence joins TRBV20-1 and TRBJ2-3, with a possible D match to TRBD2 (6 bases). Trimming took off 1 base at V and 2 bases at J, with 13 bases between the two ends. CDR1 and CDR2 (germline): DFQATT, SNEGSKA (reference sequence). The CDR3 is made up of 15 amino acids.

Many counts were recorded for this clonotype. The chain's CDR3 is CSVASPGTGYYQETQYF. The CDR3 DNA reads as TGCAGCGTCGCCTCCCCCGGGACAGGGTACTACCAAGAGACCCAGTACTTC. The chain has TRBV29-1 and TRBJ2-5; 9 bases match TRBD1. Germline V gene sequence: CDR1 SQVTM, CDR2 ANQGSEA. The CDR3 totals 17 residues. V dropped 6 bases and J dropped 0; count of bases not matched to a gene: 14. The full variable domain, with the rest looked up from reference TRBV29-1 and TRBJ2-5, is SAVISQKPSRDICQRGTSLTIQCQVDSQVTMMFWYRQQPGQSLTLIATANQGSEATYESGFVIDKFPISRPNLTFSTLTVSNMSPEDSSIYLCSVASPGTGYYQETQYFGPGTRLLVL.

In its sample, this clonotype was seen a few times. The rearrangement joins TRBV7-6 to TRBJ2-5; D gene ambiguous. The V end lost 5 bases, the J end lost 2 bases, and 18 bases lay between the germline ends. Germline CDR1 and CDR2: SGHVS and FNYEAQ. CDR3 length equals 16 residues. CDR3 region: CASSPQPRLKQETQYF. DNA for the CDR3: TGTGCCAGCAGCCCCCAGCCTCGCCTTAAACAAGAGACCCAGTACTTC.

The rearrangement uses TRBV7-9 and TRBJ2-3, with D tentatively TRBD2 (6 bases). This CDR3 has 16 amino acids. The germline V gene encodes CDR1 SEHNR and CDR2 FQNEAQ (reference sequence). Trimming cost V 4 bases and J 3 bases, with 17 bases left between them. The CDR3 loop is CASSSQSGLGTDTQYF. For the CDR3, the DNA is TGTGCCAGCAGCTCACAGAGCGGGCTGGGGACAGATACGCAGTATTTT.

As to this clonotype: The conserved final phenylalanine or tryptophan is absent from the CDR3, which likely points to a read error. The limits of the CDR3 on the DNA are not certain, so only TCRdb's listed CDR3 is given. The rearrangement joins TRBV6-1 to TRBJ2-7; TRBD1 reflects the table's D call only, with no check against the DNA. Germline V lookup: CDR1 MNHNS, CDR2 SASEGT. Including both end residues, the CDR3 is 11 amino acids long. The CDR3 here is CASSPGQGIYL.

This clonotype was seen only a few times. J is TRBJ2-5 and V is TRBV7-2; 7 bases agree with TRBD1. Per the germline V gene, CDR1 is SGHTA and CDR2 is FQGNSA. J was trimmed by 7 bases and V by 5 bases; bases with no gene match: 10. This CDR3 comprises 14 residues. The CDR3 here is CASSPRDSPGTQYF. The DNA of the CDR3 is TGTGCCAGCAGCCCCAGGGACAGCCCGGGGACCCAGTACTTC. The whole variable domain, remainder taken from reference TRBV7-2 and TRBJ2-5, is GAGVSQSPSNKVTEKGKDVELRCDPISGHTALYWYRQSLGQGLEFLIYFQGNSAPDKSGLPSDRFSAERTGGSVSTLTIQRTQQEDSAVYLCASSPRDSPGTQYFGPGTRLLVL.

This clonotype was recorded at least ten times. V usage is TRBV20-1 and J usage is TRBJ2-3; 14 bases map to TRBD2. Germline-derived CDR1 and CDR2 are DFQATT and SNEGSKA (reference sequence). V lost 4 bases to trimming and J lost 5 bases; unmatched junction nucleotides: 8. This CDR3 is built from 16 residues. CDR3: CSATLPGLAGGDTQYF. DNA of the CDR3: TGCAGTGCTACCCTCCCCGGACTAGCGGGGGGAGATACGCAGTATTTT.

Regarding this clonotype: Its ends do not fully match the called genes, so a read error is possible. The genes are TRBV6-2 or TRBV6-3 and TRBJ2-3, with 11 positions matching TRBD2. Germline V gives CDR1 MNHEY, CDR2 SVGEGT. The CDR3 totals 15 residues. Written as DNA, the CDR3 is TGTGCCAGCAGTGCCGGACTAGCGGGTTCAGAGACGCAGTATTTT. Its protein is CASSAGLAGSETQYF.

V usage is TRBV7-9 and J usage is TRBJ2-7, with TRBD1 matching over 8 bases. This CDR3 has 17 amino acids. Germline CDR1 reads SEHNR; CDR2 reads FQNEAQ (reference sequence). V was pared by 5 bases and J by 5 bases, with 17 bases of the junction left unmatched. The CDR3 sequence: CASSHTSAGGWGDEQYF. CDR3 sequence (DNA): TGTGCCAGCAGCCACACATCGGCAGGGGGCTGGGGTGACGAGCAGTACTTC.

This clonotype was seen only a few times. The chain uses TRBV5-6 and TRBJ2-1; TRBD1 matches at 7 bases. The CDR3 loop spans 15 amino acids. The V gene end was trimmed by 4 bases and the J gene end by 6 bases; junction bases not matched to a gene: 10. CDR1 and CDR2 (germline): SGHDT, YYEEEE. The CDR3 DNA follows: TGTGCCAGCAGCCGAGGGGGCCTAGGAAGCAATGAGCAGTTCTTC. This codes for CASSRGGLGSNEQFF.

This clonotype was counted many times. The CDR3 protein is CASRSPIAGGGIRLGLNEQFF. In nucleotides, the CDR3 is TGTGCCAGTCGATCCCCGATAGCGGGAGGAGGAATAAGACTAGGCCTCAATGAGCAGTTCTTC. The chain employs TRBV19 and TRBJ2-1, with 10 bases fitting TRBD2. Trimming cost V 8 bases and J 6 bases; bases outside gene matches: 28. Germline assignment: CDR1 LNHDA and CDR2 SQIVND (reference sequence). CDR3 size: 21 residues.